The entry below gives a single T cell receptor (beta chain) sequence along with its context. The sample is drawn from a study of control samples from healthy donors and cancer patients. The V end was cut by 8 bases, the J end by 8 bases, with 9 bases between. CDR1 is SNHLY and CDR2 is FYNNEI in the germline V gene. The CDR3 runs to 10 residues. The assay was immunoSEQ multiplex PCR, and TCRdb's table has in-frame clones only and misses some. The table has some 150,000 clones, 85% to 95% seen once. The receptor's source is a man aged 40-50 years in good health. The sequenced material came from blood. This chain uses TRBV2 with TRBJ1-2; D call uncertain. Written as DNA, the CDR3 is TGTGCCAGCCTCAGTGGGGGCTACACCTTC. Its protein product is CASLSGGYTF.